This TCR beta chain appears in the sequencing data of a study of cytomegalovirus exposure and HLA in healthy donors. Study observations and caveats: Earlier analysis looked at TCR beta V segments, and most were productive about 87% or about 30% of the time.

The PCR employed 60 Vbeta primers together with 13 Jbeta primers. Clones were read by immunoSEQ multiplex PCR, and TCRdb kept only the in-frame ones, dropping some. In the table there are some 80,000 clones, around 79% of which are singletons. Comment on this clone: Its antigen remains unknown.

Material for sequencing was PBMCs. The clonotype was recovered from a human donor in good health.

CDR3 in amino acids: CASSWGGGTGTEAFF. The CDR3, as DNA: TGTGCCAGTAGTTGGGGAGGGGGAACGGGGACTGAAGCTTTCTTT. The chain combines TRBV19 with TRBJ1-1; possible D gene TRBD1, 6 bases. V was shortened by 5 bases and J by 5 bases, with 18 bases between the two germline ends. Germline assignment: CDR1 LNHDA and CDR2 SQIVND (reference sequence). CDR3 length: 15 amino acids.